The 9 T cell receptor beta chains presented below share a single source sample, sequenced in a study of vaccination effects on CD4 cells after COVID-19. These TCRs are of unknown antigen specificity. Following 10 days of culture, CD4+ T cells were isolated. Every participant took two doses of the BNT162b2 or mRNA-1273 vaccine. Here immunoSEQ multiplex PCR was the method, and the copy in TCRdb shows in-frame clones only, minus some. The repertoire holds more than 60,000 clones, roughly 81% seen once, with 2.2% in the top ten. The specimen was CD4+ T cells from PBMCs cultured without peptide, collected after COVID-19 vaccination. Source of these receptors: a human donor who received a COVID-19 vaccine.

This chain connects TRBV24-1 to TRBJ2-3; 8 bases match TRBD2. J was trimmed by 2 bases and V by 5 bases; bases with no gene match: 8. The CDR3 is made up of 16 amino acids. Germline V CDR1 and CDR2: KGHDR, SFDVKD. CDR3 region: CATSASGLDFTDTQYF. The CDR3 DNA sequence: TGTGCCACCAGTGCTTCGGGACTAGATTTCACAGATACGCAGTATTTT.

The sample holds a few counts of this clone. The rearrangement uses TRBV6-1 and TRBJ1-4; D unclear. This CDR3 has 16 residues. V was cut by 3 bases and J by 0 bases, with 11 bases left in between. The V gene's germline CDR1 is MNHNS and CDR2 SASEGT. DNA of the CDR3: TGTGCCAGCAGTGAGATGGCGCGGGCAACTAATGAAAAACTGTTTTTT. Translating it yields CASSEMARATNEKLFF.

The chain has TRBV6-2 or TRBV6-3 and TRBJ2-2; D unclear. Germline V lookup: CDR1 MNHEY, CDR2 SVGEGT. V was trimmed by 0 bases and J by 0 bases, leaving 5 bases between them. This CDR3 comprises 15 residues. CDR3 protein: CASSYSGPNTGELFF. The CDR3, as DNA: TGTGCCAGCAGTTACTCGGGCCCGAACACCGGGGAGCTGTTTTTT.

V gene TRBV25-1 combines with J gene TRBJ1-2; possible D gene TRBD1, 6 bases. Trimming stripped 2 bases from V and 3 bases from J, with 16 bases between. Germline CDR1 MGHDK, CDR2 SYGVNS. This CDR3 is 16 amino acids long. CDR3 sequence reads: CASSEGGRGGYYGYTF. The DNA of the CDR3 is TGTGCCAGCAGTGAAGGGGGCCGGGGGGGATACTATGGCTACACCTTC.

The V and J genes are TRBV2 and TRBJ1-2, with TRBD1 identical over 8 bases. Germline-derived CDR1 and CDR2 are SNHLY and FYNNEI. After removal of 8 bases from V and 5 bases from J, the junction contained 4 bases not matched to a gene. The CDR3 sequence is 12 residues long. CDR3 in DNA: TGTGCCAGCGGACAGGGCGGGTATGGCTACACCTTC. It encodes CASGQGGYGYTF.

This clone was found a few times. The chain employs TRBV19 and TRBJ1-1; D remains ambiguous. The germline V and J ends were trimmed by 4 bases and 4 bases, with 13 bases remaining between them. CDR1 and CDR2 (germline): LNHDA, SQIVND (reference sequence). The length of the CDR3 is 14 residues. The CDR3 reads CASSKEAVSTEAFF. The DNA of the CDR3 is TGTGCCAGTAGTAAGGAGGCCGTCAGCACTGAAGCTTTCTTT.

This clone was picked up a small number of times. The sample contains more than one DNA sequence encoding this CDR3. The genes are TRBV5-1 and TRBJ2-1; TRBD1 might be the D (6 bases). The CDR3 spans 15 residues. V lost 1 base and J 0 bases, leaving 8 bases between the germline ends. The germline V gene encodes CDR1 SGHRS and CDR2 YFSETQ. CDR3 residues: CASSLRDTSYNEQFF. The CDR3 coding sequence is TGCGCCAGCAGCTTGAGGGACACCTCCTACAATGAGCAGTTCTTC.

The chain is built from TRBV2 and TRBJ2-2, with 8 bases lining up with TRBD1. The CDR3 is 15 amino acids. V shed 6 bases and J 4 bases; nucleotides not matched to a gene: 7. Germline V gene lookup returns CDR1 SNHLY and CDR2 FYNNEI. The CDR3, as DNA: TGTGCCAGCAGGATACAGGGGGTGGCCACCGGGGAGCTGTTTTTT. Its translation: CASRIQGVATGELFF. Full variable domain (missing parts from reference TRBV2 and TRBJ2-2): EPEVTQTPSHQVTQMGQEVILRCVPISNHLYFYWYRQILGQKVEFLVSFYNNEISEKSEIFDDQFSVERPDGSNFTLKIRSTKLEDSAMYFCASRIQGVATGELFFGEGSRLTVL.

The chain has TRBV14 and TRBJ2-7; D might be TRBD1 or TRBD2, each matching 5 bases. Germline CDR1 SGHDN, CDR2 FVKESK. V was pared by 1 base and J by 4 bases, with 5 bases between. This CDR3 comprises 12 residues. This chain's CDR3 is CASSQGGYEQYV. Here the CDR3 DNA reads TGTGCCAGCAGCCAAGGGGGGTACGAGCAGTACGTC.